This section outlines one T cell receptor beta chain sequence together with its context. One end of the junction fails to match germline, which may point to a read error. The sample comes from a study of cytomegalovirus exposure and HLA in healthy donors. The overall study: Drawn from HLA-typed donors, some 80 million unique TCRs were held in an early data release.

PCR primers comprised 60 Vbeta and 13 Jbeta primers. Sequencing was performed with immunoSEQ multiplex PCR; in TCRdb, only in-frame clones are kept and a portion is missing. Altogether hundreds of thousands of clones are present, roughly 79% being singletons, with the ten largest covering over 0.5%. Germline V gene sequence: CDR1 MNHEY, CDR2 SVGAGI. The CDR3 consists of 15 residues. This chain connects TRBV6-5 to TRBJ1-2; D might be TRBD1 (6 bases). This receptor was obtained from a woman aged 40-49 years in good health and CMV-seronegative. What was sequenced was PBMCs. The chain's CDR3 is CASSAQGTPNYGYPF. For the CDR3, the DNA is TGTGCCAGCAGTGCCCAGGGGACCCCTAACTATGGCTACCCCTTC.